These 9 T cell receptor beta chains were sequenced from one sample in a study of blood T cell repertoires in COVID-19. Assay: immunoSEQ multiplex PCR; the TCRdb copy retains only in-frame clones and omits some. The table lists 45,000 to 55,000 clones, about 90% of them singletons. The specimen was peripheral blood. The receptors come from a man at least 80 years old with acute or convalescent COVID-19.

The gene calls are TRBV7-9 and TRBJ1-4; D not resolved. Germline CDR1 SEHNR, CDR2 FQNEAQ (reference sequence). V lost 5 bases and J lost 0, with 16 bases in between. The CDR3 runs to 17 residues. The CDR3 nucleotides read TGTGCCAGCAGCCCCCGTCTCGGGTTGGCAACTAATGAAAAACTGTTTTTT. It encodes CASSPRLGLATNEKLFF.

This chain links TRBV7-9 with TRBJ1-1, with TRBD1 identical over 12 bases. V lost 5 bases to trimming and J lost 3 bases; unmatched junction nucleotides: 7. The germline gives CDR1 SEHNR, CDR2 FQNEAQ (reference sequence). The CDR3 contains 16 residues. CDR3: CASSPGQGARDTEAFF. CDR3 in DNA: TGTGCCAGCAGCCCGGGACAGGGGGCGAGGGACACTGAAGCTTTCTTT.

The chain uses TRBV10-3 and TRBJ1-6; 8 nucleotides align to TRBD1. Trimming at V came to 8 bases and at J to 8 bases, leaving 8 bases not matched to a gene. Germline V gene data show CDR1 as ENHRY and CDR2 as SYGVKD. There are 14 residues in the CDR3. CDR3 nucleotide sequence: TGTGCCATCCGTATCGGACAGGGCGATTCACCCCTCCACTTT. Its translation: CAIRIGQGDSPLHF.

This chain connects TRBV2 to TRBJ1-5; D ambiguous. Germline V gene data show CDR1 as SNHLY and CDR2 as FYNNEI. This CDR3 region has 16 residues. Trimming shortened V by 5 bases and J by 0 bases, and 14 bases separated the two germline ends. The CDR3 nucleotides read TGTGCCAGCAGTTTGGAGGAAGGCGTTAGCAATCAGCCCCAGCATTTT. It specifies CASSLEEGVSNQPQHF.

The CDR3 DNA reads TGTGCCAGCGAGAAGCGACCGTTGGATAATGAAAAACTGTTTTTT. The encoded protein is CASEKRPLDNEKLFF. The chain uses TRBV6-5 and TRBJ1-4; no clear D. This CDR3 has 15 residues. V lost 8 bases and J lost 4, with 17 bases in between. Germline values: CDR1 MNHEY, CDR2 SVGAGI.

This chain joins TRBV7-2 and TRBJ2-7, with D perhaps matching TRBD2 (5 bases). The CDR3 length is 16 residues. The ends were cut back, 0 bases at V and 2 bases at J, with 14 bases in the middle. Germline V gene lookup returns CDR1 SGHTA and CDR2 FQGNSA. Written as DNA, the CDR3 is TGTGCCAGCAGCTTAGCCGGACTTTCAACCCCCTACGAGCAGTACTTC. This gives the protein CASSLAGLSTPYEQYF.

This sequence joins TRBV5-1 and TRBJ2-5, with D possibly TRBD1 on 5 matching bases. V lost 0 bases and J lost 4, with 13 bases in between. The CDR3 runs to 15 residues. Per the germline V gene, CDR1 is SGHRS and CDR2 is YFSETQ. The CDR3 region is CASSLELDTPETQYF. Written as DNA, the CDR3 is TGCGCCAGCAGCTTGGAACTGGACACCCCAGAGACCCAGTACTTC.

The V and J genes are TRBV6-4 and TRBJ2-3; TRBD2 agrees at 14 bases. The ends lost 2 bases at V and 11 bases at J; junction bases unmatched: 9. The length of the CDR3 is 16 residues. Germline CDR1 is MRHNA and CDR2 is SNTAGT. The CDR3 reads CASSDPGLAGVEEQYF. CDR3 DNA: TGTGCCAGCAGTGACCCGGGACTAGCGGGGGTAGAGGAGCAGTATTTT.

V usage is TRBV7-9 and J usage is TRBJ1-1; 10 bases fit TRBD1. Germline V gives CDR1 SEHNR, CDR2 FQNEAQ (reference sequence). The CDR3 sequence is 17 residues long. V lost 5 bases and J lost 5; bases outside the gene matches: 14. CDR3 in DNA: TGTGCCAGCAGCCTACGCCGAGTGGGGACAGGGGAAACTGAAGCTTTCTTT. It is translated as CASSLRRVGTGETEAFF.